This section outlines one T cell receptor beta chain sequence together with its context. This sample stems from a study of blood T cell repertoires in COVID-19. As for the study in general: Sites across the United States, Italy and Spain contributed samples from acute and convalescent COVID-19. From T cells, B-cell-depleted T cells, or PBMCs came the material, which was cDNA or gDNA.

Under the authors' procedure: Cell counts per sample came from amplifying reference gene primers. Sequenced by immunoSEQ multiplex PCR; TCRdb stores in-frame clones only, minus some. V and J calls and clone size come straight from that table; D and trimming were deduced from the DNA. Of roughly 230,000 clones in the sample, roughly nine tenths were seen once. Enrollees, about 18 to 95 years old, lived in approximately 25 US areas. Germline V gene data show CDR1 as SGHDT and CDR2 as YYEEEE. J was trimmed by 5 bases and V by 4 bases; bases with no gene match: 8. The CDR3 extends over 15 amino acids. The chain couples TRBV5-6 to TRBJ2-1; TRBD2 aligns across 8 bases. The material sequenced was PBMCs or T cells enriched from blood (not recorded which). This receptor was obtained from a woman aged 25-40 years with acute COVID-19. CDR3 coding DNA: TGTGCCAGCAGCCATCGGGGGGGCCGCGACAATGAGCAGTTCTTC. Translation: CASSHRGGRDNEQFF.